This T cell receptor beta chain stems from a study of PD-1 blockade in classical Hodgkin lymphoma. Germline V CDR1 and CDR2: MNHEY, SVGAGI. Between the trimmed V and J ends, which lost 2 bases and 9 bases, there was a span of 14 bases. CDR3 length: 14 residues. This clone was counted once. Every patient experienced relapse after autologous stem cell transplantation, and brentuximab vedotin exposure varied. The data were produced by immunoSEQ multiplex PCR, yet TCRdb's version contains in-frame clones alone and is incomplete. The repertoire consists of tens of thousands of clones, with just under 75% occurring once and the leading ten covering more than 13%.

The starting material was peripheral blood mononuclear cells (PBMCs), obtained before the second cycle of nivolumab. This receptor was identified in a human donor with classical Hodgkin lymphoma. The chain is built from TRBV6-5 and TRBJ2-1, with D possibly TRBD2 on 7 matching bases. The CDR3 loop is CASSYVVGGAEQFF. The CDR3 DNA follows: TGTGCCAGCAGTTACGTGGTGGGGGGGGCTGAGCAGTTCTTC.